This TCR beta chain derives from a study of blood T cells in healthy people across ages. Study summary: Per two T cells, about one barcoded beta molecule was captured through template switching. General study findings and limits: TCR beta diversity was tightly associated with the proportion of naive T cells.

Points on this clonotype: What it recognizes is unknown.

Alongside a J-beta primer mix, a sample-barcoded 5' primer served in a second PCR lasting roughly 7 to 11 cycles. Each CDR3 protein is one row after TCRdb ran MiXCR on the 5' RACE reads. The table has approximately 290,000 distinct CDR3 sequences, 25% to 30% seen once. V shed 6 bases and J shed 1 base, with 7 bases lying between them. The CDR3 contains 13 residues. Investigators took around 10 milliliters of peripheral blood from every donor. The rearrangement uses TRBV12-3 or TRBV12-4 and TRBJ1-5, with TRBD1 as a possible D gene (6 bases). This TCR was recovered from a woman aged 70-85 years in good health. Sequenced sample: blood. The CDR3 loop reads CASSGQSNQPQHF. Written as DNA, the CDR3 is TGTGCCAGCAGCGGACAGAGCAATCAGCCCCAGCATTTT.